Shown below are 16 T cell receptor beta chains from a single sample sequenced in a study of T cells in Graves' hyperthyroidism and ophthalmopathy. RNA transcripts yielded amplified TCR beta CDR3 regions. RT-PCR in the first round (using the HTBI primer set) targeted the TCR CDR3. TCRdb recomputed calls from the multiplex PCR reads with MiXCR, one row per CDR3 protein. The sample shows around 250,000 distinct CDR3 sequences, about 15% of them seen only once. Sequencing was carried out using blood. The receptor source for this set is a woman aged 40 to 55 with Graves' hyperthyroidism that later progressed to Graves' ophthalmopathy.

The chain has TRBV5-8 and TRBJ1-1; the D is unclear. The germline gives CDR1 SGHTS, CDR2 YDEGEE. The CDR3 consists of 13 residues. Trimming stripped 0 bases from V and 5 bases from J, with 8 bases between. CDR3 DNA sequence: TGTGCCAGCAGCTTGGGACTAGAGACTGAAGCTTTCTTT. Its translation is CASSLGLETEAFF. The whole variable domain, remainder taken from reference TRBV5-8 and TRBJ1-1, is EAGVTQSPTHLIKTRGQQATLRCSPISGHTSVYWYQQALGLGLQFLLWYDEGEERNRGNFPPRFSGRQFPNYSSELNVNALELEDSALYLCASSLGLETEAFFGQGTRLTVV.

This clonotype came up many times. This rearrangement joins TRBV20-1 to TRBJ1-6; D ambiguous. V was clipped by 2 bases and J by 6 bases, with 11 bases between them. The length of the CDR3 is 14 residues. CDR1 is DFQATT, CDR2 SNEGSKA, per germline (reference sequence). CDR3 nucleotide sequence: TGCAGTGCTAGAAGGACCCGGGGTAATTCACCCCTCCACTTT. It encodes CSARRTRGNSPLHF.

In its sample, this clonotype was seen many times. The chain employs TRBV28 and TRBJ2-1; D call uncertain. The CDR3 extends over 13 amino acids. The germline gives CDR1 MDHEN, CDR2 SYDVKM. Trimming left V 6 bases short and J 7 bases short, with 13 bases between. This chain's CDR3 is CASSPAFGNEQFF. The CDR3 DNA reads as TGTGCCAGCAGCCCCGCGTTTGGTAATGAGCAGTTCTTC. The whole variable domain, filled in from reference TRBV28 and TRBJ2-1, reads DVKVTQSSRYLVKRTGEKVFLECVQDMDHENMFWYRQDPGLGLRLIYFSYDVKMKEKGDIPEGYSVSREKKERFSLILESASTNQTSMYLCASSPAFGNEQFFGPGTRLTVL.

This clonotype was seen repeatedly, ten times or more. The chain uses TRBV7-8 and TRBJ1-5; 7 bases are shared with TRBD1. J was trimmed by 5 bases and V by 1 base; bases with no gene match: 8. In germline, CDR1 is SGHVS, CDR2 FQNEAQ. CDR3 length: 16 amino acids. CDR3 nucleotides: TGTGCCAGCAGCTTAGTGAGATGGGACAGCGATCAGCCCCAGCATTTT. Its translation: CASSLVRWDSDQPQHF.

This clonotype was seen at least ten times. This chain uses TRBV12-3 or TRBV12-4 with TRBJ2-7; 7 bases line up with TRBD2. The CDR3 consists of 17 residues. The V and J ends lost 3 bases and 1 base, in that order; junction bases with no gene match: 12. This CDR3 reads CASSFRVVGRGSYEQYF. The CDR3 coding sequence is TGTGCCAGCAGTTTTAGGGTTGTGGGGCGGGGGTCCTACGAGCAGTACTTC.

A remark on this clonotype: The junction departs from the called germline gene at one end, perhaps through a read error. The chain links TRBV6-2 or TRBV6-3 to TRBJ1-3, with 8 bases identical to TRBD1. CDR3 length equals 14 residues. Looked up from germline, CDR1 is MNHEY and CDR2 is SVGEGT. The CDR3 sequence: CASRRTGTGNTVYF. The CDR3 bases are TGTGCCAGCAGACGGACAGGGACTGGAAACACCGTATATTTT.

With regard to this clonotype: A read error is likely, as this CDR3 ends without the conserved phenylalanine or tryptophan. No DNA is shown, since the ends of the CDR3 on it are uncertain; the CDR3 is the one TCRdb lists. The chain recombines TRBV20-1 with TRBJ1-1; the listed D gene, TRBD1, was not tested against the DNA. The CDR3 has 12 residues if both end residues are counted. Germline V CDR1 and CDR2: DFQATT, SNEGSKA (reference sequence). The CDR3 here is CSAQGANTEASL.

This clonotype was seen at least ten times. The chain employs TRBV20-1 and TRBJ2-1, with a weak D call TRBD2 (6 bases). The V and J ends lost 6 bases and 3 bases respectively, with 18 bases between them. In germline, CDR1 is DFQATT, CDR2 SNEGSKA (reference sequence). CDR3 length: 15 amino acids. The CDR3 sequence is CSALPGTRNYNEQFF. CDR3 DNA: TGCAGTGCGCTTCCCGGGACTCGAAACTACAATGAGCAGTTCTTC.

V usage is TRBV18 and J usage is TRBJ2-3; D is possibly TRBD1 or TRBD2 (5 bases each). The germline V and J ends were trimmed by 0 bases and 0 bases, with 7 bases remaining between them. This CDR3 contains 15 residues. Germline V gene lookup returns CDR1 KGHSH and CDR2 LQKENI. This CDR3 is CASSPPGPSTDTQYF. Here the CDR3 DNA reads TGTGCCAGCTCACCACCGGGACCAAGCACAGATACGCAGTATTTT.

With regard to this clonotype: The junction does not match germline at one end; this may be a read error. The chain uses TRBV9 and TRBJ2-4, with 11 bases identical to TRBD2. CDR1 SGDLS and CDR2 YYNGEE come from the germline V gene. The CDR3 is 16 amino acids. CDR3 loop: CVSSALAGGLLNIQYF. The DNA of the CDR3 is TGTGTCAGCAGCGCCCTAGCGGGAGGTTTATTAAACATTCAGTACTTC.

Many counts were recorded for this clonotype. The V call is TRBV30, the J call TRBJ1-4; D is ambiguous. Germline V gene lookup returns CDR1 GTSNPN and CDR2 SVGIG (reference sequence). The germline V and J ends were trimmed by 5 bases and 0 bases, with 19 bases remaining between them. This CDR3 comprises 17 residues. CDR3 DNA sequence: TGTGCCTGGTGTTCCGGACGGTTCGGAGCAACTAATGAAAAACTGTTTTTT. It specifies CAWCSGRFGATNEKLFF.

This clonotype came up many times. The CDR3 nucleotides are TGTGCCAGCAGCTCCGGGACTAGGGACAATGAGCAGTTCTTC. It yields the protein CASSSGTRDNEQFF. V gene TRBV7-9 combines with J gene TRBJ2-1; TRBD2 matches 8 bases. The CDR3 is 14 residues long. In germline, CDR1 is SEHNR, CDR2 FQNEAQ (reference sequence). V lost 4 bases, J lost 5 bases, and 4 bases stayed unmatched.

This clonotype has more than one count but fewer than ten. This rearrangement joins TRBV18 to TRBJ2-3; 7 nucleotides align to TRBD2. CDR1 KGHSH and CDR2 LQKENI come from the germline V gene. The CDR3 is 17 residues long. Germline trimming cut 1 base from V and 2 bases from J; bases unmatched to any gene: 9. CDR3 bases: TGTGCCAGCTCACCACAGGCTAGCGGAGGCCTCACAGATACGCAGTATTTT. It specifies CASSPQASGGLTDTQYF.

This clonotype was observed a few times. Given a much more abundant clone one base away, this may be a read error. This chain links TRBV28 with TRBJ1-1; a possible D gene is TRBD1 (6 bases). This CDR3 spans 15 amino acids. V shed 2 bases and J shed 3 bases, with 13 bases lying between them. CDR1 is MDHEN, CDR2 SYDVKM, per germline. The CDR3 region has the DNA TGTGCCAGCAGTTTAAGGGGGTTTATGGACACTGAAGCTTTCTTT. It is translated as CASSLRGFMDTEAFF.

The sample holds a few counts of this clonotype. V and J are TRBV20-1 and TRBJ2-1, with 7 bases fitting TRBD2. The V gene end was trimmed by 0 bases and the J gene end by 10 bases; junction bases not matched to a gene: 12. CDR1 and CDR2 (germline): DFQATT, SNEGSKA (reference sequence). The CDR3 totals 15 residues. CDR3 coding DNA: TGCAGTGCTAGAGATGGGCTAGCGGTAACGTCGGAGCAGTTCTTC. Its translation: CSARDGLAVTSEQFF.

A few counts support this clonotype. The rearrangement uses TRBV20-1 and TRBJ1-4; D not certain. CDR1 is DFQATT, CDR2 SNEGSKA, per germline (reference sequence). V was clipped by 1 base and J by 4 bases, with 13 bases between them. CDR3 length: 15 residues. CDR3 DNA sequence: TGCAGTGCTAGAGTTCACAATCCGGGTAATGAAAAACTGTTTTTT. This translates into CSARVHNPGNEKLFF.